This is a list of T cell receptor beta chains from one sample in a study of post-analysis software for immune sequencing data. One entry per CDR3 protein, called by TCRdb with MiXCR from the PCR reads. The sample has fewer than 550,000 distinct CDR3 sequences, under 40% seen once. The sequenced sample was blood. These receptors came from a girl aged 2-17 years with multiple sclerosis. Both conserved end residues are part of each CDR3. Fields, in order: J gene, CDR3 length, V gene, CDR3 protein.

TRBJ2-3	14	TRBV7-3	CASSSLGGGDTQYF
TRBJ2-1	15	TRBV20-1	CSARDRAASMPEQFF
TRBJ1-1	13	TRBV6-5	CASSYRTYTEAFF
.	11	TRBV28	CASSPGQTQYF
TRBJ1-6	17	TRBV20-1	CSAMEGTMGSYNSPLHF
TRBJ2-7	16	TRBV20-1	CSAREVRVSSPYEQYF
TRBJ1-2	13	TRBV7-3	CASSLTPMFGYTF
TRBJ2-4	14	TRBV18	CASSRDRGQNIQYF
TRBJ2-6	16	TRBV5-1	CASSLRGAAGANVLTF
TRBJ1-6	15	TRBV6-5	CASSFAGARDSPLHF
TRBJ2-3	14	TRBV9	CASSVELAGESQYF
TRBJ2-5	17	TRBV20-1	CSARDPGSGGYLETQYF
TRBJ1-5	14	TRBV6-5	CASSGSGIGQPQHF
TRBJ2-1	14	TRBV7-2	CASSPRGSYNEQVF
TRBJ1-2	15	TRBV20-1	CSARGIGQGVDGYTF
TRBJ1-2	13	TRBV6-1	CASMQGTPYGYTF